A selection of T cell receptor beta chains follows, all from one sample in a study of T cell responses to AZD1222 COVID-19 vaccine. Assay: immunoSEQ multiplex PCR; the TCRdb copy retains only in-frame clones and omits some. This table has more than 95,000 clones, 89% appearing once. The sample was peripheral blood, taken on day 0 of AZD1222 vaccination. The receptor source for this set is an adult in good health. Each CDR3 is given with its conserved first and last residue. D genes are given only for firm matches. Some rows mark clone size as missing; the rest say once, few, many or name a class of expanded clone.

J,V,D,size,CDR3,DNA
TRBJ2-7,TRBV6-5,.,.,CASSVTGADEQYF,TGTGCCAGCAGCGTTACGGGGGCGGACGAGCAGTACTTC
TRBJ1-3,TRBV2,.,.,CASSATGPGNTIYF,TGTGCCAGCAGTGCGACAGGTCCTGGAAACACCATATATTTT
TRBJ2-1,TRBV11-2,TRBD1,.,CASSLGQGGIGEQFF,TGTGCCAGCAGCCTGGGACAGGGGGGTATTGGTGAGCAGTTCTTC
TRBJ2-2,TRBV9,.,.,CASSVATQNTGELFF,TGTGCCAGCAGCGTCGCTACTCAGAACACCGGGGAGCTGTTTTTT
TRBJ2-3,TRBV18,.,.,CASSPNPDSPHTQYF,TGTGCCAGCTCACCAAACCCTGACTCCCCACATACGCAGTATTTT
TRBJ1-2,TRBV29-1,.,.,CSVRATGPTYYGYTF,TGCAGCGTTCGGGCCACCGGACCGACATACTATGGCTACACCTTC
TRBJ1-4,TRBV9,.,.,CASSVDAVGASTNEKLFF,TGTGCCAGCAGCGTAGACGCCGTGGGAGCCTCAACTAATGAAAAACTGTTTTTT
TRBJ2-1,TRBV14,TRBD2,.,CASSHPLTSGGYNEQFF,TGTGCCAGCAGCCACCCGTTGACTAGCGGGGGGTACAATGAGCAGTTCTTC
TRBJ2-2,TRBV15,.,.,CATSRGGARTANTGELFF,TGTGCCACCAGCAGAGGTGGTGCAAGGACGGCAAACACCGGGGAGCTGTTTTTT
TRBJ1-2,TRBV30,TRBD1,.,CAWIDRVGGYTF,TGTGCCTGGATAGACAGGGTGGGGGGCTACACCTTC
TRBJ1-2,TRBV4-1,.,.,CASSQESDYGYTF,TGCGCCAGCAGCCAAGAGTCGGACTATGGCTACACCTTC
TRBJ2-1,TRBV13,.,.,CASSFSQEGQFF,TGTGCCAGCAGCTTCTCACAGGAGGGGCAGTTCTTC
TRBJ2-1,TRBV7-6,.,once,CASSARDTHSYNEQFF,TGTGCCAGCAGCGCAAGGGACACCCACTCCTACAATGAGCAGTTCTTC
TRBJ1-1,TRBV18,.,.,CASSPTTQAEAFF,TGTGCCAGCTCACCCACAACGCAGGCTGAAGCTTTCTTT
TRBJ1-1,TRBV18,.,.,CASSGPPNTEAFF,TGTGCCAGCTCCGGTCCCCCGAACACTGAAGCTTTCTTT
TRBJ1-2,TRBV28,.,.,CASSFFVPTYRQKATGGYTF,TGTGCCAGCAGTTTCTTCGTTCCCACCTATAGACAGAAGGCGACTGGTGGCTACACCTTC
TRBJ2-3,TRBV7-3,TRBD1,once,CASSLSGTGSSTDTQYF,TGTGCCAGCAGCTTATCTGGGACAGGGTCTAGCACAGATACGCAGTATTTT
TRBJ1-2,TRBV7-6,.,.,CASSLANNGDYGYTF,TGTGCCAGCAGCTTAGCGAATAATGGGGACTATGGCTACACCTTC
TRBJ1-2,TRBV9,.,.,CASSPLAKDYGYTF,TGTGCCAGCAGCCCGCTCGCCAAGGACTATGGCTACACCTTC
TRBJ2-7,TRBV5-1,TRBD2,.,CASRGGGDEQYF,TGCGCCAGCCGCGGGGGAGGCGACGAGCAGTACTTC
TRBJ1-1,TRBV6-5,.,.,CASSYSRTVNTEAFF,TGTGCCAGCAGTTACTCGAGGACAGTGAACACTGAAGCTTTCTTT
TRBJ2-6,TRBV25-1,TRBD1,.,CASSESGTGGTGANVLTF,TGTGCCAGCAGTGAATCCGGGACAGGGGGAACTGGGGCCAACGTCCTGACTTTC
TRBJ2-1,TRBV27,.,.,CASSHNYQGLSSYNEQFF,TGTGCCAGCAGCCATAACTATCAAGGTTTAAGCTCCTACAATGAGCAGTTCTTC
TRBJ2-1,TRBV12-5,TRBD2,once,CASGLSPGLANNEQFF,TGTGCTAGTGGTTTGAGCCCGGGACTAGCGAACAATGAGCAGTTCTTC
TRBJ1-6,TRBV11-2,.,.,CASSETRDSYNSPLHF,TGTGCCAGCAGCGAAACCAGAGACTCCTATAATTCACCCCTCCACTTT
TRBJ2-1,TRBV12-3/TRBV12-4,.,.,CASSDSLNNEQFF,TGTGCCAGCAGTGACAGCCTGAACAATGAGCAGTTCTTC
TRBJ1-1,TRBV19,TRBD1,.,CASSIGTGGTEAFF,TGTGCCAGTAGTATCGGGACAGGGGGCACTGAAGCTTTCTTT
TRBJ1-4,TRBV6-5,.,.,CASLPHGGYNEKLFF,TGTGCCAGCCTACCTCACGGGGGGTATAATGAAAAACTGTTTTTT
TRBJ1-4,TRBV21-1,.,.,CASSALTGYDHATNEKLFF,TGTGCCAGCAGCGCTCTGACAGGGTATGATCATGCAACTAATGAAAAACTGTTTTTT
TRBJ1-2,TRBV7-8,.,.,CASSLVKFGYGYTF,TGTGCCAGCAGCTTAGTTAAATTCGGCTATGGCTACACCTTC
TRBJ2-1,TRBV5-4,TRBD1,.,CASSVTGGNEQFF,TGTGCCAGCAGCGTTACAGGGGGCAATGAGCAGTTCTTC
TRBJ1-2,TRBV28,.,.,CASSPGTGTGYTF,TGTGCCAGCAGCCCCGGGACGGGAACGGGCTACACCTTC
TRBJ1-5,TRBV6-5,.,once,CASSYSGRNRQPQHF,TGTGCCAGCAGTTACTCGGGACGCAACCGGCAGCCCCAGCATTTT
TRBJ1-3,TRBV5-1,.,.,CASSLEYRSSGNTIYF,TGCGCCAGCAGCTTGGAGTACCGAAGCTCTGGAAACACCATATATTTT
TRBJ1-2,TRBV4-2,.,.,CASSQVVRDDGYTF,TGTGCCAGCAGCCAAGTTGTAAGGGACGATGGCTACACCTTC
TRBJ2-6,TRBV5-1,TRBD2,.,CASSLAGVAGHSGANVLTF,TGCGCCAGCAGCTTGGCCGGGGTAGCGGGACATTCTGGGGCCAACGTCCTGACTTTC
TRBJ2-2,TRBV7-6,TRBD2,.,CASSLWTSGITGELFF,TGTGCCAGCAGCCTCTGGACTAGCGGGATCACCGGGGAGCTGTTTTTT
TRBJ2-3,TRBV12-3/TRBV12-4,.,.,CATLGSGDTQYF,TGTGCCACCCTGGGGTCGGGGGATACGCAGTATTTT
TRBJ2-1,TRBV10-1,.,.,CASSASSEGNEQFF,TGCGCCAGCAGTGCGAGTAGCGAGGGGAATGAGCAGTTCTTC
TRBJ2-1,TRBV7-2,.,.,CASSPVGASPHNEQFF,TGTGCCAGCAGCCCCGTAGGCGCGTCCCCGCACAATGAGCAGTTCTTC